Reported below is one TCR beta chain. Cohorts were assigned according to the clinical history that participants reported. Germline lookup yields CDR1 MNHEY and CDR2 SVGAGI. Trimming took off 7 bases at V and 0 bases at J, with 13 bases between the two ends. The CDR3 has 14 amino acids. This entry comes from a study of blood T cell repertoires in COVID-19. Study background: Material from acute and convalescent COVID-19 was sourced from the United States, Italy and Spain.

The assay was immunoSEQ multiplex PCR, and TCRdb's table has in-frame clones only and misses some. The sample includes some 350,000 clones, about 90% seen only once; the top ten take approximately 3.1%. V usage is TRBV6-5 and J usage is TRBJ2-7; perhaps TRBD2 as D (5 bases). What was sequenced was PBMCs or T cells enriched from blood (not recorded which). The receptor was derived from a woman between 25 and 40 years old who had recovered from COVID-19. The CDR3 DNA sequence: TGTGCCAGCACCACAAGGGAGAGCTCCTACGAGCAGTACTTC. This translates into CASTTRESSYEQYF.